The rows below give T cell receptor beta chains drawn from one sample of a study of vaccination effects on CD4 cells after COVID-19. No antigen has been identified for these receptors. The data were produced by immunoSEQ multiplex PCR, yet TCRdb's version contains in-frame clones alone and is incomplete. The sample lists tens of thousands of clones, roughly two thirds seen once, with 4% to 5% in the top ten. The source material was CD4+ T cells from PBMCs cultured without peptide, sampled before COVID-19 vaccination. Receptors were obtained from a human donor who received a COVID-19 vaccine. The CDR3 runs from the conserved cysteine through the conserved F or W. D genes are given only for firm matches.

>TRBJ1-2|NA|TRBV30
CAWSVQGEGNYGYTF
>TRBJ1-1|NA|TRBV5-1
CASRKMNRAPMNTEAFF
>TRBJ1-2|TRBD1|TRBV5-4
CASSPDYRQGETGYTF
>TRBJ1-1|NA|TRBV29-1
CSIPRVGGRGTEAFF
>TRBJ2-7|NA|TRBV18
CASSPSQSYEQYF
>TRBJ1-6|NA|TRBV7-8
CASLTGSSYNSPLHF
>TRBJ2-3|NA|TRBV27
CASSFLVQTDTQYF
>TRBJ1-3|TRBD1|TRBV15
CATSRDRDRGNTIYF
>TRBJ2-7|NA|TRBV18
CASSPDSYSYEQYF
>TRBJ1-1|NA|TRBV19
CASSIQKNTEAFF
>TRBJ1-5|TRBD1|TRBV6-2/TRBV6-3
CASSYWTGGRGNQPQHF
>TRBJ2-7|NA|TRBV7-8
CASSLDYSVSYEQYF
>TRBJ2-5|NA|TRBV14
CASSQDSGETQYF
>TRBJ1-6|NA|TRBV18
CASSPATGGGRRNSPLHF
>TRBJ1-5|NA|TRBV10-2
CASSGGPHGSNQPQHF
>TRBJ2-7|TRBD2|TRBV4-1
CASSQDTSGSYEQYF